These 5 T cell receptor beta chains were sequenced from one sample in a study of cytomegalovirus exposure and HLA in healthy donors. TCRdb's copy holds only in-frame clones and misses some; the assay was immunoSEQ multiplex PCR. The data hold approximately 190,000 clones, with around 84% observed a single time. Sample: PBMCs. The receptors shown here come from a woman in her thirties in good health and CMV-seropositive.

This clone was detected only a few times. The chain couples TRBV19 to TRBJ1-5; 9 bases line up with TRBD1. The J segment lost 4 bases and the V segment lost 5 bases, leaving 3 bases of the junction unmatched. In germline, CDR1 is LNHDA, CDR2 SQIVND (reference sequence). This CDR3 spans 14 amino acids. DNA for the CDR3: TGTGCCAGTAGTCTCGGACAGGGGAATCAGCCCCAGCATTTT. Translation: CASSLGQGNQPQHF.

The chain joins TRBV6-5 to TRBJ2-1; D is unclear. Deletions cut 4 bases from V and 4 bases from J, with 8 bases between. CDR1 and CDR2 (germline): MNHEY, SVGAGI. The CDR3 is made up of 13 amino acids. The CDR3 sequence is CASSFTEYNEQFF. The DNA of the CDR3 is TGTGCCAGCAGTTTTACAGAATACAATGAGCAGTTCTTC.

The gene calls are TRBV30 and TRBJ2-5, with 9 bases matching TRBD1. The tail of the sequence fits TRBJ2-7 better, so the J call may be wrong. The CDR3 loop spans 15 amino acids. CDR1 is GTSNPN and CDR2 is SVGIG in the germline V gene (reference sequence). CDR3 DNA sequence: TGTGCCTGGAGTCGATCGACAGGGGGAGGAGGCGAGCAGTACTTC. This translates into CAWSRSTGGGGEQYF.

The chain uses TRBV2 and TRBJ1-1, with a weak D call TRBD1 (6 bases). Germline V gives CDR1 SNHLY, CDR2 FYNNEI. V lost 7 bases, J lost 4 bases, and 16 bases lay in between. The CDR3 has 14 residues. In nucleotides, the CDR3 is TGTGCCAGCACCCGCCAGGGGTTGGGCACTGAAGCTTTCTTT. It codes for CASTRQGLGTEAFF.

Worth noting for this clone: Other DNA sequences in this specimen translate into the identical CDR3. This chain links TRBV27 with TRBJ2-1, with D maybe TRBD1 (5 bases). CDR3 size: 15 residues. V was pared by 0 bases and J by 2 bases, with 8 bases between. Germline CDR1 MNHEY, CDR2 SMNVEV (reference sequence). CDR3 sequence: CASSLSGQAYNEQFF. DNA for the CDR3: TGTGCCAGCAGTTTATCGGGGCAGGCCTACAATGAGCAGTTCTTC.